This T cell receptor beta chain was captured in a study of cytomegalovirus exposure and HLA in healthy donors. The PCR was carried out with 60 Vbeta primers and 13 Jbeta primers. Generated by immunoSEQ multiplex PCR, the TCRdb table keeps only in-frame clones and is missing some. The table shows hundreds of thousands of clones, with around four fifths occurring only once. The CDR3 length is 16 residues. V was clipped by 4 bases and J by 5 bases; unmatched bases: 8. Germline V gene data show CDR1 as SGHRS and CDR2 as YFSETQ. Sequencing used PBMCs. This rearrangement joins TRBV5-1 to TRBJ2-5; the match to TRBD2 covers 13 bases. The receptor comes from a male donor in good health and CMV-seronegative. CDR3 in amino acids: CASSLGLAGEGETQYF. CDR3 sequence (DNA): TGCGCCAGCAGCCTAGGACTAGCGGGAGAGGGGGAGACCCAGTACTTC.